The 5 T cell receptor beta chains listed next were all sequenced from one sample in a study of blood T cell repertoires in COVID-19. TCRdb keeps only in-frame clones here, not all; method: immunoSEQ multiplex PCR. The sample lists 55,000 to 85,000 clones, 88% occurring once. The sequenced sample was peripheral blood. The receptors were sampled from a human donor in a cohort sampled during active COVID-19.

This chain joins TRBV6-1 and TRBJ2-3, with D hard to call. The CDR3 sequence is 15 residues long. Germline lookup yields CDR1 MNHNS and CDR2 SASEGT. Trimming cost V 1 base and J 4 bases, with 12 bases left between them. The CDR3 DNA is TGTGCCAGCAGTGAAGGGCCGATATCGTCAGATACGCAGTATTTT. Residues: CASSEGPISSDTQYF.

The chain has TRBV11-2 and TRBJ2-1; 7 positions match TRBD2. From germline, CDR1 is SGHAT and CDR2 FQNNGV. CDR3 size: 13 residues. The ends lost 3 bases at V and 8 bases at J; junction bases unmatched: 4. CDR3 region: CASSLGGRDEQFF. As DNA, the CDR3 is TGTGCCAGCAGCTTGGGAGGGAGGGATGAGCAGTTCTTC.

The rearrangement joins TRBV2 to TRBJ2-1; D may be TRBD2 (6 bases). This CDR3 has 16 residues. Trimming left V 1 base short and J 0 bases short, with 10 bases between. Germline V lookup: CDR1 SNHLY, CDR2 FYNNEI. The CDR3 region has the DNA TGTGCCAGCAGTGAAGGTCCCGGGAGCTCCTACAATGAGCAGTTCTTC. This sequence encodes CASSEGPGSSYNEQFF.

The rearrangement joins TRBV30 to TRBJ1-5; 9 positions agree with TRBD1. Germline V gene sequence: CDR1 GTSNPN, CDR2 SVGIG (reference sequence). Losses at the gene ends were 5 bases for V and 5 bases for J; bases not matched to a gene: 4. CDR3 length equals 13 residues. The CDR3 region is CAWGTGLDQPQHF. CDR3 DNA sequence: TGTGCCTGGGGGACAGGGCTAGATCAGCCCCAGCATTTT.

As for this clone: Other DNA sequences in the same sample also yield this CDR3. The chain is built from TRBV7-9 and TRBJ2-1; 8 positions agree with TRBD2. The CDR3 loop spans 15 amino acids. CDR1 and CDR2 from the germline V gene are SEHNR and FQNEAQ (reference sequence). V was clipped by 3 bases and J by 0 bases; unmatched bases: 1. CDR3 in amino acids: CASSFSGTSYNEQFF. Here the CDR3 DNA reads TGTGCCAGCAGCTTTAGCGGGACCTCCTACAATGAGCAGTTCTTC.